The 8 T cell receptor beta chains below all came from one sample that was sequenced in a study of beta chain features in type 1 diabetes. Study-level results: Shorter TCRB CDR3s, moderately but significantly so, were found in Type 1 diabetes patients in all four CD4+ subsets.

As every portion of the isolated RNA was reverse transcribed, the sequencing read expressed TCRB transcripts. Only in-frame clones appear in the TCRdb table, and some are missing; sequencing was by immunoSEQ multiplex PCR. The sample gives around 280,000 clones, about 15% of which show up once; roughly 0.015% is in the top ten. Their antigens remain unidentified. The specimen was naive CD4+ T cells from blood. The receptor source for this set is a man between 18 and 35 years old with type 1 diabetes.

V usage is TRBV28 and J usage is TRBJ2-3, with D maybe TRBD1 (5 bases). Looked up from germline, CDR1 is MDHEN and CDR2 is SYDVKM. This CDR3 comprises 13 residues. V was cut by 2 bases and J by 8 bases, with 11 bases left in between. For the CDR3, the DNA is TGTGCCAGCAGTTTAGAAGTAAGGGGTACGCAGTATTTT. Translating gives CASSLEVRGTQYF.

This clone was recorded a few times. This sequence joins TRBV15 and TRBJ2-1; the match to TRBD1 covers 7 bases. The ends lost 4 bases at V and 3 bases at J; junction bases unmatched: 6. The CDR3 extends over 15 amino acids. Germline V gives CDR1 LNHNV, CDR2 YYDKDF (reference sequence). The CDR3 is CATSISSGGYNEQFF. The CDR3 bases are TGTGCCACCAGCATTTCGTCAGGGGGCTACAATGAGCAGTTCTTC. Drawing the rest from reference TRBV15 and TRBJ2-1, the complete variable domain is DAMVIQNPRYQVTQFGKPVTLSCSQTLNHNVMYWYQQKSSQAPKLLFHYYDKDFNNEADTPDNFQSRRPNTSFCFLDIRSPGLGDTAMYLCATSISSGGYNEQFFGPGTRLTVL.

CDR3 bases: TGTGCCAGCAGGGATGAGGGACAGAACTCCTACGAGCAGTACTTC. Its protein is CASRDEGQNSYEQYF. V usage is TRBV7-2 and J usage is TRBJ2-7; the match to TRBD1 covers 7 bases. J lost 0 bases, V lost 6 bases, and 8 bases had no gene match. CDR3 length equals 15 residues. Per germline, CDR1 SGHTA and CDR2 FQGNSA.

The chain recombines TRBV5-1 with TRBJ1-1; 8 bases align to TRBD1. Per germline, CDR1 SGHRS and CDR2 YFSETQ. The CDR3 is 12 residues long. Trimming cost V 4 bases and J 7 bases; bases outside gene matches: 3. Here the CDR3 DNA reads TGCGCCAGCAGCGGGACAGGTGATGAAGCTTTCTTT. It yields the protein CASSGTGDEAFF.

V is TRBV9 and J is TRBJ2-7; a weak D match, TRBD2 (6 bases). Germline V CDR1 and CDR2: SGDLS, YYNGEE. The V end was cut by 4 bases, the J end by 6 bases, with 32 bases between. CDR3 length: 19 amino acids. CDR3 protein: CASSPNSGLLTGVSGEQYF. The CDR3 DNA reads TGTGCCAGCAGCCCCAACTCGGGACTCCTAACGGGCGTCTCGGGCGAGCAGTACTTC.

The chain recombines TRBV7-9 with TRBJ2-5, with unresolved D. V dropped 7 bases and J dropped 4 bases, with 16 bases sitting between them. The CDR3 is made up of 14 amino acids. The germline gives CDR1 SEHNR, CDR2 FQNEAQ (reference sequence). The CDR3 region has the DNA TGTGCCAGCACCCGTTTGGAAGAGGCAGAGACCCAGTACTTC. Translating it yields CASTRLEEAETQYF.

This clone has only a few counts. The chain has TRBV28 and TRBJ2-2; a possible D gene is TRBD2 (5 bases). Germline CDR1 is MDHEN and CDR2 is SYDVKM. This CDR3 spans 15 amino acids. V shed 6 bases and J shed 8 bases, with 19 bases lying between them. CDR3 protein: CASSPLGSGRGELFF. The DNA of the CDR3 is TGTGCCAGCAGCCCCCTTGGGAGCGGCCGAGGGGAGCTGTTTTTT.

The chain recombines TRBV6-5 with TRBJ1-2; no firm D call. The CDR3 has 13 residues. The germline V and J ends were trimmed by 2 bases and 6 bases, with 10 bases remaining between them. The germline V gene encodes CDR1 MNHEY and CDR2 SVGAGI. The CDR3 is CASSYASFDGYTF. The CDR3 DNA is TGTGCCAGCAGTTACGCCAGTTTCGATGGCTACACCTTC.